Reported below is one TCR beta chain. This specimen belongs to a study of cytomegalovirus exposure and HLA in healthy donors. Trimming removed 3 bases from V and 2 bases from J, with 7 bases in between. The CDR3 loop spans 13 amino acids. CDR1 is SGHTA and CDR2 is FQGNSA in the germline V gene. Amplification used 60 Vbeta primers and 13 Jbeta primers. TCRdb's table, derived via immunoSEQ multiplex PCR, lists solely in-frame clones and lacks some. The data show about 96,000 clones, under 85% seen once. The chain uses TRBV7-2 and TRBJ2-5; D is ambiguous. Sequences were obtained from PBMCs. This TCR derives from a woman aged 70-85 years in good health and CMV-seropositive. CDR3 residues: CASSFVEQETQYF. DNA for the CDR3: TGTGCCAGCAGCTTTGTTGAGCAAGAGACCCAGTACTTC.